This TCR beta chain was captured by sequencing in a study of human T cells and chemical hapten exposure. The time point was: patch test 1, 2 weeks after DPC sensitization. Treatment denoted: therapeutic diphenylcyclopropenone sensitization with weekly scalp DPC. Unfractionated whole blood was the source from which total RNA was extracted. Whole-study results and caveats: TCRs at high frequency, those above 1 in 1000, did not change with DPC sensitization.

About this clonotype: Its antigen remains unknown.

V was shortened by 5 bases and J by 3 bases, with 19 bases between the two germline ends. CDR3 length: 16 residues. Per germline, CDR1 SGDLS and CDR2 YYNGEE. Via MiXCR, TCRdb re-called the RACE reads, giving one row per CDR3 protein. In the table there are about 120,000 distinct CDR3 sequences, roughly an eighth of which are singletons. The sample in question was whole blood, obtained in connection with sensitization to the hapten diphenylcyclopropenone (DPC). The gene calls are TRBV9 and TRBJ2-3; a possible D gene is TRBD2 (7 bases). This clonotype was obtained from a man between 18 and 35 years old with alopecia areata. Some clones in this sample may be carry-over from other donors' samples. CDR3 amino acids: CASSAMGGQATDTQYF. Here the CDR3 DNA reads TGTGCCAGCAGTGCCATGGGGGGGCAGGCGACAGATACGCAGTATTTT.